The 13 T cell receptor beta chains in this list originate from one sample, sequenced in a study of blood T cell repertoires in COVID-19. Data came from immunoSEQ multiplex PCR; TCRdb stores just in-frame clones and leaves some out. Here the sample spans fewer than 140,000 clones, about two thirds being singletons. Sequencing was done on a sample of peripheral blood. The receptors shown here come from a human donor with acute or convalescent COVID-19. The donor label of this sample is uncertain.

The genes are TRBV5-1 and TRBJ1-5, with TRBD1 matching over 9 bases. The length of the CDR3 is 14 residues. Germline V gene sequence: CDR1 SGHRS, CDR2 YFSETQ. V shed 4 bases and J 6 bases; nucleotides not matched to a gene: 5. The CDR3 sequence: CASSPGQGIQPQHF. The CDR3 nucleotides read TGCGCCAGCAGCCCGGGACAGGGTATTCAGCCCCAGCATTTT.

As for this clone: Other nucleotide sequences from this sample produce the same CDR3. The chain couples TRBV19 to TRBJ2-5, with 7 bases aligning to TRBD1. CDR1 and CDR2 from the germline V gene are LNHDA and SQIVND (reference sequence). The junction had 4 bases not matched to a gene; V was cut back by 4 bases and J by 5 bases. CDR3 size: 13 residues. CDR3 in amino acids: CASSRQGRETQYF. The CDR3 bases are TGTGCCAGTAGTAGACAGGGTCGGGAGACCCAGTACTTC.

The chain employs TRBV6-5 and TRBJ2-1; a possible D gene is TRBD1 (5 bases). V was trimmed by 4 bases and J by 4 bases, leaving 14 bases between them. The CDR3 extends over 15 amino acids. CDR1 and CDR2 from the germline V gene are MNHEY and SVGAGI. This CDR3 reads CASSLAGLSYNEQFF. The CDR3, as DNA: TGTGCCAGCAGTTTAGCAGGGCTCTCTTACAATGAGCAGTTCTTC.

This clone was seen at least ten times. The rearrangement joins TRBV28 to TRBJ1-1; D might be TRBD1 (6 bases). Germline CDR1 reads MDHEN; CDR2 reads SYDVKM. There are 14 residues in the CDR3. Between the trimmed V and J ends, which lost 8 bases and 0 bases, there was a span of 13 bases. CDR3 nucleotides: TGTGCCAGCTTTACAGGGAACATGAACACTGAAGCTTTCTTT. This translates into CASFTGNMNTEAFF.

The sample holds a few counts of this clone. Written as DNA, the CDR3 is TGCGCCAGCAGCCCGCGACTAGCGGGGGGGCCCTCGAGCTCCTACAATGAGCAGTTCTTC. Its protein product is CASSPRLAGGPSSSYNEQFF. V gene TRBV5-1 combines with J gene TRBJ2-1, with 14 bases matching TRBD2. The V segment lost 4 bases and the J segment 0 bases; nucleotides outside the gene matches: 12. The germline V gene has CDR1 SGHRS and CDR2 YFSETQ. CDR3 size: 20 residues.

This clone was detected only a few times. As DNA, the CDR3 is TGTGCCAGCAGTGAGCTGACAGGGTCCGGTGGGACCCAGTACTTC. As protein: CASSELTGSGGTQYF. This chain links TRBV6-1 with TRBJ2-5; 7 bases line up with TRBD1. This CDR3 is built from 15 residues. Germline V gene sequence: CDR1 MNHNS, CDR2 SASEGT. V shed 3 bases, J shed 7 bases, and the junction held 11 bases outside the gene matches.

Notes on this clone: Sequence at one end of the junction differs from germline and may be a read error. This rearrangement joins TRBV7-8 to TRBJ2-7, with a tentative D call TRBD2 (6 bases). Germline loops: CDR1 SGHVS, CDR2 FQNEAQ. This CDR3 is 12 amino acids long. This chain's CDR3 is CASSLDTGGITF. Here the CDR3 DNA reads TGTGCCAGCAGCTTAGATACAGGCGGGATAACCTTC. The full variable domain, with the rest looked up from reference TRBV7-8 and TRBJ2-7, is GAGVSQSPRYKVAKRGQDVALRCDPISGHVSLFWYQQALGQGPEFLTYFQNEAQLDKSGLPSDRFFAERPEGSVSTLKIQRTQQEDSAVYLCASSLDTGGITFGPGTRLTVT.

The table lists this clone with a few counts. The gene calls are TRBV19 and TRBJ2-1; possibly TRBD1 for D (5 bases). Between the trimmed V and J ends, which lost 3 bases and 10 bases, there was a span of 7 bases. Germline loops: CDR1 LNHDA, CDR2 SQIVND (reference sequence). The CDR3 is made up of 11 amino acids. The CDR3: CASSIRQEQFF. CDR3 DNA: TGTGCCAGTAGTATCCGACAGGAGCAGTTCTTC.

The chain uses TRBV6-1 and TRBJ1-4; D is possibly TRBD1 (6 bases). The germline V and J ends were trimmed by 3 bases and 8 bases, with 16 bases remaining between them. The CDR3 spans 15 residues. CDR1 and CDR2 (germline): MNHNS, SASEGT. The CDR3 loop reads CASSDGGGFEEKLFF. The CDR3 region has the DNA TGTGCCAGCAGTGATGGTGGGGGCTTCGAAGAAAAACTGTTTTTT.

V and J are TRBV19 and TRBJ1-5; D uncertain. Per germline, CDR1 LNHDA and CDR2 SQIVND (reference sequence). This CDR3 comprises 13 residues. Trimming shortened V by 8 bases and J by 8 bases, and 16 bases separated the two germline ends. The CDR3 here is CASGGDELKPQHF. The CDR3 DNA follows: TGTGCCAGTGGCGGGGATGAACTTAAGCCCCAGCATTTT.

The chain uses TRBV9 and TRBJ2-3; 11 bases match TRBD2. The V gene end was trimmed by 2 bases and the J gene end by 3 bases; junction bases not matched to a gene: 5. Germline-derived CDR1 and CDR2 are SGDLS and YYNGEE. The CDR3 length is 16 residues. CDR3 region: CASSVSGGAGTDTQYF. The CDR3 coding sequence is TGTGCCAGCAGCGTTAGCGGGGGGGCCGGGACAGATACGCAGTATTTT.

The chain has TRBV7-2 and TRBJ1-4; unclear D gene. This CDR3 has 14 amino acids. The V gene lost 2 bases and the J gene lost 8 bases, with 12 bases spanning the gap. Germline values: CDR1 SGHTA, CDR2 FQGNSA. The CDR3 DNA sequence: TGTGCCAGCAGCTTAAATCCTTCGGTCGAAAAACTGTTTTTT. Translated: CASSLNPSVEKLFF.

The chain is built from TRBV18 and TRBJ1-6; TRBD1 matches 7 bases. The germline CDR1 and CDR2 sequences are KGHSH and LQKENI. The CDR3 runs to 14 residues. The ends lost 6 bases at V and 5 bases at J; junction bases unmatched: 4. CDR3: CASSSGTDNSPLHF. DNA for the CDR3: TGTGCCAGCTCGTCCGGGACAGATAATTCACCCCTCCACTTT.